This T cell receptor (beta chain) was profiled in a study of T cells in Graves' hyperthyroidism and ophthalmopathy. Study-wide findings and caveats: The model's output predicted ophthalmopathy at a median of roughly 6.9 months prior to onset. Most clonotypes expanded in thyroid above 0.001 were likewise present in blood.

Each diagnosis was grounded in clinical symptoms, serum thyroxine and TRAb, thyroid ultrasound, and orbital computed tomography. Amplified TCR beta CDR3 regions derived from RNA transcripts. During a first-round RT-PCR of the TCR CDR3, the HTBI primer set was used. In TCRdb, the multiplex PCR reads were re-called with MiXCR into one record per CDR3 protein. The top ten hold around 50% of the sample, which has under 550,000 distinct CDR3 sequences, roughly 21% seen once. This clonotype was counted a few times. Its antigen is currently unknown. Its ends do not fully match the called genes, so a read error is possible. Sequencing was done on a sample of blood. The sequence was obtained from a man in his forties with Graves' ophthalmopathy.

CDR3 nucleotide sequence: TGTGCCAGCAGCTCGACAGGGACTAGCACAGATATGCAGTATTTT. As protein: CASSSTGTSTDMQYF. The V call is TRBV5-8, the J call TRBJ2-3; TRBD2 agrees at 9 bases. The germline V gene encodes CDR1 SGHTS and CDR2 YDEGEE. The CDR3 runs to 15 residues.